This TCR beta chain emerged from a study of blood T cell repertoires in COVID-19. From germline, CDR1 is GTSNPN and CDR2 SVGIG (reference sequence). The CDR3 is 15 amino acids. Trimming cost V 3 bases and J 5 bases; bases outside gene matches: 12. TCRdb keeps only in-frame clones here, not all; method: immunoSEQ multiplex PCR. The sample consists of tens of thousands of clones, about nine tenths of them appearing once. The chain has TRBV30 and TRBJ1-1; 7 bases match TRBD1. The TCR originated in a man in his 60s with COVID-19, enrolled during active disease. The sample comprised peripheral blood. The CDR3 DNA follows: TGTGCCTGGAGCCCCACCCTGGGCAGGGGGACTGAAGCTTTCTTT. This codes for CAWSPTLGRGTEAFF.